One and the same sample provided the 23 T cell receptor beta chains below, sequenced in a study of CD8 T cells in Susac syndrome. Random hexamers primed reverse transcription of about 0.45 to 1 ug RNA. One entry per CDR3 protein results from TCRdb running MiXCR on the immunoSEQ multiplex PCR reads. The sample shows some 160,000 distinct CDR3 sequences, approximately 95% of them seen only once. Sequenced sample: CD8+ T cells from PBMCs. These receptors were taken from a human donor with multiple sclerosis.

J is TRBJ2-3 and V is TRBV2; D call uncertain. V was cut by 4 bases and J by 0 bases, with 11 bases left in between. CDR1 and CDR2 from the germline V gene are SNHLY and FYNNEI. The CDR3 contains 15 residues. CDR3 residues: CASSGNRYSTDTQYF. DNA for the CDR3: TGTGCCAGCAGTGGTAACAGATATAGCACAGATACGCAGTATTTT.

The chain links TRBV25-1 to TRBJ1-2; D perhaps matches TRBD1 (6 bases). Germline lookup yields CDR1 MGHDK and CDR2 SYGVNS. The CDR3 is 14 residues long. V dropped 3 bases and J dropped 8 bases, with 16 bases sitting between them. The CDR3 bases are TGTGCCAGCAGTGATCGATTACAGGGAGGAGGCTACACCTTC. It specifies CASSDRLQGGGYTF.

The chain uses TRBV15 and TRBJ1-3, with D possibly TRBD1 on 6 matching bases. CDR1 LNHNV and CDR2 YYDKDF come from the germline V gene (reference sequence). V lost 0 bases and J lost 0, with 9 bases in between. CDR3 length: 16 residues. The chain's CDR3 is CATSRDLGASGNTIYF. CDR3 DNA: TGTGCCACCAGCAGAGATTTGGGGGCCTCTGGAAACACCATATATTTT.

CDR3 amino acids: CASSLAAGWDEQFF. The CDR3 region has the DNA TGTGCCAGCAGCTTAGCAGCAGGGTGGGATGAGCAGTTCTTC. The chain couples TRBV7-8 to TRBJ2-1; a possible D gene is TRBD1 (5 bases). With 0 bases removed from V and 8 bases from J, the gap between germline ends came to 11 bases. Germline V gene sequence: CDR1 SGHVS, CDR2 FQNEAQ. The CDR3 length is 14 residues.

V usage is TRBV7-9 and J usage is TRBJ2-3, with D perhaps TRBD1 or TRBD2 (5 bases each). Trimming took 5 bases from V and 1 from J, leaving 7 bases between them. Germline CDR1 SEHNR, CDR2 FQNEAQ (reference sequence). The CDR3 contains 13 residues. CDR3 nucleotide sequence: TGTGCCAGCAGCCGGGACGGCACAGATACGCAGTATTTT. Translation gives CASSRDGTDTQYF.

The chain carries TRBV6-6 and TRBJ1-2; TRBD1 matches 8 bases. J lost 6 bases, V lost 3 bases, and 6 bases had no gene match. The CDR3 extends over 14 amino acids. Germline CDR1 MNHNY, CDR2 SVGAGI (reference sequence). The CDR3 sequence is CASSYPDRVNGYTF. The CDR3 DNA reads TGTGCCAGCAGTTATCCGGACAGGGTGAATGGCTACACCTTC.

The rearrangement links TRBV13 to TRBJ2-7; 7 bases agree with TRBD2. Germline V lookup: CDR1 PRHDT, CDR2 FYEKMQ (reference sequence). With V trimmed by 0 bases and J by 7 bases, 12 bases remained unmatched. This CDR3 is built from 16 residues. CDR3 protein: CASSLGPGGLRREQYF. The CDR3 nucleotides are TGTGCCAGCAGCTTAGGTCCGGGGGGACTACGTCGGGAGCAGTACTTC.

CDR3 sequence: CASSTGGLAAEQFF. CDR3 sequence (DNA): TGTGCCAGCAGTACAGGGGGACTAGCGGCTGAGCAGTTCTTC. V is TRBV12-3 or TRBV12-4 and J is TRBJ2-1, with 11 bases identical to TRBD2. The J segment lost 9 bases and the V segment lost 5 bases, leaving 6 bases of the junction unmatched. The length of the CDR3 is 14 residues.

CDR3 loop: CASSLVGTVTEAFF. The CDR3 bases are TGCGCCAGCAGCTTGGTTGGGACAGTAACTGAAGCTTTCTTT. This sequence joins TRBV5-1 and TRBJ1-1; 7 bases match TRBD1. The V and J ends lost 0 bases and 5 bases, in that order; junction bases with no gene match: 4. Germline CDR1 reads SGHRS; CDR2 reads YFSETQ. CDR3 length: 14 amino acids.

The CDR3 loop is CAWSRGTGYQPQHF. The CDR3 DNA reads as TGTGCCTGGAGTCGGGGGACAGGGTATCAGCCCCAGCATTTT. The V gene is TRBV30, the J gene TRBJ1-5; 9 bases line up with TRBD1. V gave up 2 bases and J gave up 5 bases; unmatched junction bases: 4. The germline gives CDR1 GTSNPN, CDR2 SVGIG (reference sequence). The CDR3 contains 14 residues.

V is TRBV29-1 and J is TRBJ1-4; TRBD1 aligns across 8 bases. CDR3 length: 15 amino acids. Trimming at V came to 1 base and at J to 2 bases, leaving 3 bases not matched to a gene. The germline gives CDR1 SQVTM, CDR2 ANQGSEA. CDR3 protein: CSVEGTGSTNEKLFF. The CDR3 nucleotides read TGCAGCGTTGAAGGGACAGGGAGTACTAATGAAAAACTGTTTTTT.

The chain couples TRBV29-1 to TRBJ2-1; D is perhaps TRBD1 or TRBD2 (5 bases each). CDR1 is SQVTM and CDR2 is ANQGSEA in the germline V gene. The CDR3 extends over 13 amino acids. V gave up 3 bases and J gave up 1 base, with 7 bases separating them. CDR3 sequence (DNA): TGCAGCGTTGATGGGGGTTCCTACAATGAGCAGTTCTTC. Its translation is CSVDGGSYNEQFF.

This clonotype came up once. The chain carries TRBV20-1 and TRBJ1-1; D is ambiguous. The CDR3 extends over 13 amino acids. The V gene's germline CDR1 is DFQATT and CDR2 SNEGSKA (reference sequence). Trimming left V 0 bases short and J 3 bases short, with 8 bases between. CDR3 loop: CSARDYGYTEAFF. The CDR3 region has the DNA TGCAGTGCTAGAGATTACGGATACACTGAAGCTTTCTTT.

The CDR3 DNA reads TGCAGTGCTAGAGACCCCCGGGAGCGGGACGAGCAGTTCTTC. It is translated as CSARDPRERDEQFF. This chain links TRBV20-1 with TRBJ2-1; 7 bases agree with TRBD2. Trimming cost V 0 bases and J 10 bases; bases outside gene matches: 9. Germline-derived CDR1 and CDR2 are DFQATT and SNEGSKA (reference sequence). There are 14 residues in the CDR3.

The chain has TRBV28 and TRBJ2-6; D is unclear. Germline V CDR1 and CDR2: MDHEN, SYDVKM. Trimming took off 5 bases at V and 0 bases at J, with 8 bases between the two ends. This CDR3 contains 15 residues. The CDR3 protein is CASSRKSSGANVLTF. CDR3 nucleotide sequence: TGTGCCAGCAGTCGGAAAAGCTCTGGGGCCAACGTCCTGACTTTC.

The V call is TRBV29-1, the J call TRBJ1-2, with 10 bases aligning to TRBD1. Trimming at V came to 6 bases and at J to 8 bases, leaving 21 bases not matched to a gene. Per germline, CDR1 SQVTM and CDR2 ANQGSEA. CDR3 length equals 17 residues. CDR3 DNA sequence: TGCAGCGTGACACCTCCGGGACAGGGGCTACCTAAGTTGGGCTACACCTTC. Translating it yields CSVTPPGQGLPKLGYTF. The whole variable domain, remainder taken from reference TRBV29-1 and TRBJ1-2, is SAVISQKPSRDICQRGTSLTIQCQVDSQVTMMFWYRQQPGQSLTLIATANQGSEATYESGFVIDKFPISRPNLTFSTLTVSNMSPEDSSIYLCSVTPPGQGLPKLGYTFGSGTRLTVV.

As regards this clonotype: As the CDR3 is not closed by the conserved phenylalanine or tryptophan, this likely results from a read error. The rearrangement links TRBV20-1 to TRBJ2-7; D may be TRBD1 (6 bases). This CDR3 comprises 13 residues. The V and J ends lost 3 bases and 4 bases respectively, with 13 bases between them. Germline V gene data show CDR1 as DFQATT and CDR2 as SNEGSKA (reference sequence). The CDR3 sequence: CSASRGSSYEQYL. Here the CDR3 DNA reads TGCAGTGCTAGCAGGGGATCTTCTTACGAGCAGTACCTC.

This chain links TRBV15 with TRBJ2-1; possible D gene TRBD2, 6 bases. Per germline, CDR1 LNHNV and CDR2 YYDKDF (reference sequence). This CDR3 is 16 amino acids long. The V end lost 5 bases, the J end lost 4 bases, and 18 bases lay between the germline ends. The CDR3 sequence: CATSAPGGAGYNEQFF. The CDR3 DNA is TGTGCCACCAGCGCACCCGGAGGGGCAGGGTACAATGAGCAGTTCTTC.

The V and J genes are TRBV9 and TRBJ2-3, with 8 bases fitting TRBD2. The CDR3 covers 17 residues. J was trimmed by 0 bases and V by 4 bases; bases with no gene match: 10. The germline V gene has CDR1 SGDLS and CDR2 YYNGEE. This CDR3 is CASSPHGGGSSTDTQYF. CDR3 bases: TGTGCCAGCAGCCCCCACGGGGGGGGGTCAAGCACAGATACGCAGTATTTT.

The rearrangement links TRBV7-9 to TRBJ1-2; 8 bases match TRBD1. The CDR3 covers 14 residues. The junction had 10 bases not matched to a gene; V was cut back by 5 bases and J by 8 bases. Per germline, CDR1 SEHNR and CDR2 FQNEAQ (reference sequence). The chain's CDR3 is CASSPSGQGGGYTF. CDR3 nucleotides: TGTGCCAGCAGCCCCAGCGGACAGGGCGGCGGCTACACCTTC.

The V gene is TRBV29-1, the J gene TRBJ2-1, with 11 bases matching TRBD1. V shed 0 bases and J 4 bases; nucleotides not matched to a gene: 5. Germline lookup yields CDR1 SQVTM and CDR2 ANQGSEA. The CDR3 is 16 residues long. The CDR3 DNA follows: TGCAGCGTTGAAGACCCCGGACAGGGGGCATACAATGAGCAGTTCTTC. The encoded protein is CSVEDPGQGAYNEQFF.

The chain links TRBV6-1 to TRBJ2-5, with 7 bases that match TRBD1. The CDR3 extends over 15 amino acids. Germline lookup yields CDR1 MNHNS and CDR2 SASEGT. V gave up 1 base and J gave up 1 base; unmatched junction bases: 3. CDR3 nucleotide sequence: TGTGCCAGCAGTGAAGTGTCAGGGGGCCAAGAGACCCAGTACTTC. As protein: CASSEVSGGQETQYF.

J is TRBJ2-3 and V is TRBV9, with D perhaps matching TRBD1 or TRBD2 (5 bases each). The CDR3 covers 13 residues. From germline, CDR1 is SGDLS and CDR2 YYNGEE. V was clipped by 3 bases and J by 6 bases, with 11 bases between them. The CDR3: CASSGGYPDTQYF. CDR3 coding DNA: TGTGCCAGCAGCGGGGGGTATCCGGATACGCAGTATTTT. Based on the CDR3 plus reference TRBV9 and TRBJ2-3, the full variable domain is DSGVTQTPKHLITATGQRVTLRCSPRSGDLSVYWYQQSLDQGLQFLIQYYNGEERAKGNILERFSAQQFPDLHSELNLSSLELGDSALYFCASSGGYPDTQYFGPGTRLTVL.